This entry lists 2 T cell receptor beta chains sequenced from one sample in a study of T cell clonotyping in hematopoietic cell transplantation. Some clones are missing from TCRdb's copy, which holds only in-frame ones; the method was immunoSEQ multiplex PCR. This sample has around 8,400 clones, with roughly 81% found just once. This sample comprised peripheral blood mononuclear cells, obtained 180 days after allogeneic stem cell transplant. These receptors were collected from a female patient between 50 and 59 years old who had an allogeneic stem cell transplant from an unrelated donor, so the T cells may come from the graft donor. Some clones in this sample may be carry-over from other donors' samples.

The table lists this clone with a count of one. The V and J genes are TRBV11-2 and TRBJ2-7, with unresolved D. The germline CDR1 and CDR2 sequences are SGHAT and FQNNGV. The CDR3 sequence is 12 residues long. With 3 bases removed from V and 6 bases from J, the gap between germline ends came to 9 bases. This chain's CDR3 is CASSFGQPEQYF. In DNA, the CDR3 is TGTGCCAGCAGCTTTGGGCAACCCGAGCAGTACTTC.

As regards this clone: One junction end disagrees with the germline gene, perhaps due to a read error. The rearrangement uses TRBV29-1 and TRBJ1-3, with 10 bases identical to TRBD1. The V gene's germline CDR1 is SQVTM and CDR2 ANQGSEA. This CDR3 has 13 amino acids. CDR3 loop: CSVARDRGNTVYF. The CDR3, as DNA: TGCAGCGTAGCCCGGGACAGGGGAAACACCGTATATTTT.